One sample yielded the 18 T cell receptor beta chains listed below, sequenced in a study of CXCR3-negative and CXCR3-positive naive CD8 T cells. These receptors' antigens are unknown. Notes on the study in general: Against CXCR3-negative naive cells, CXCR3-positive naive cells showed more hydrophobic TRB CDR3s.

Through 5' RACE with UMI labels, the TRB cDNA libraries were prepared. Reprocessing the 5' RACE reads, TCRdb reports a single entry for every CDR3 protein and omits DNA. The listing contains over 100,000 distinct CDR3 sequences. The source material was naive CXCR3+ CD8+ T cells from blood. Documented subset: CD45RO-CCR7+CD27+CD95- naive CD8+ T cells expressing CXCR3 (TNR3+). These receptors came from a human donor in good health. Some clones in this sample may be carry-over from other donors' samples.

The chain combines TRBV7-9 with TRBJ2-7. Germline V gene sequence: CDR1 SEHNR, CDR2 FQNEAQ (reference sequence). The CDR3 sequence is 13 residues long. CDR3: CASSFPSSYEQYF.

V gene TRBV3-1 combines with J gene TRBJ2-7. This CDR3 has 13 amino acids. Germline CDR1 LGHDT, CDR2 YNNKEL (reference sequence). The CDR3 reads CASSRQGPYEQYF.

The chain uses TRBV14 and TRBJ1-2; checking the TCRdb D call of TRBD1 is not possible without DNA. The germline V gene encodes CDR1 SGHDN and CDR2 FVKESK. There are 15 residues in the CDR3. CDR3 in amino acids: CASSPSRTGIHGYTF.

This chain connects TRBV7-9 to TRBJ2-7; absent DNA, TCRdb's TRBD1 call cannot be checked. This CDR3 comprises 15 residues. The germline V gene has CDR1 SEHNR and CDR2 FQNEAQ (reference sequence). CDR3 region: CASSDSEMNSYEQYF. Looking up the rest from reference TRBV7-9 and TRBJ2-7 gives the full variable domain: DTGVSQNPRHKITKRGQNVTFRCDPISEHNRLYWYRQTLGQGPEFLTYFQNEAQLEKSRLLSDRFSAERPKGSFSTLEIQRTEQGDSAMYLCASSDSEMNSYEQYFGPGTRLTVT.

The chain is built from TRBV4-1 and TRBJ2-6. CDR3 length: 15 residues. Germline lookup yields CDR1 MGHRA and CDR2 YSYEKL. CDR3 sequence: CASSQDRDGANVLTF.

The gene calls are TRBV14 and TRBJ2-1; TCRdb's D gene call, TRBD1, goes unchecked for lack of DNA. This CDR3 is 15 amino acids long. Germline V lookup: CDR1 SGHDN, CDR2 FVKESK. CDR3 protein: CASSQERQGRNEQFF.

The V call is TRBV29-1, the J call TRBJ2-5; TCRdb returns TRBD1, unconfirmable since there is no DNA. The CDR3 runs to 16 residues. Germline values: CDR1 SQVTM, CDR2 ANQGSEA. The CDR3 here is CSALLLTGQYQETQYF.

J is TRBJ1-2 and V is TRBV7-9; TCRdb outputs TRBD1, but without DNA this stays unchecked. Germline V lookup: CDR1 SEHNR, CDR2 FQNEAQ (reference sequence). The CDR3 has 14 residues. CDR3 sequence reads: CASSLTGSNYGYTF.

The chain links TRBV5-6 to TRBJ1-5. The CDR3 extends over 14 amino acids. CDR1 and CDR2 from the germline V gene are SGHDT and YYEEEE. Here the CDR3 reads CASSSTRWDQPQHF. Filled out from reference TRBV5-6 and TRBJ1-5, the complete variable domain reads DAGVTQSPTHLIKTRGQQVTLRCSPKSGHDTVSWYQQALGQGPQFIFQYYEEEERQRGNFPDRFSGHQFPNYSSELNVNALLLGDSALYLCASSSTRWDQPQHFGDGTRLSIL.

The chain employs TRBV6-2 or TRBV6-3 and TRBJ2-1. This CDR3 has 16 residues. The germline gives CDR1 MNHEY, CDR2 SVGEGT. CDR3 protein: CASSYSRASSYNEQFF.

V usage is TRBV2 and J usage is TRBJ2-7; TCRdb gives TRBD2 as the D gene, but with no DNA this cannot be confirmed. CDR1 and CDR2 (germline): SNHLY, FYNNEI. The CDR3 spans 14 residues. The CDR3 is CASLGLAASYEQYF. Complete variable domain (other parts from reference TRBV2 and TRBJ2-7): EPEVTQTPSHQVTQMGQEVILRCVPISNHLYFYWYRQILGQKVEFLVSFYNNEISEKSEIFDDQFSVERPDGSNFTLKIRSTKLEDSAMYFCASLGLAASYEQYFGPGTRLTVT.

V is TRBV7-2 and J is TRBJ2-3; TCRdb indicates TRBD2, and absent DNA this call remains unverified. The CDR3 runs to 16 residues. Germline-derived CDR1 and CDR2 are SGHTA and FQGNSA. The CDR3 sequence is CASSLRLAGAADTQYF. The full variable domain, rest sourced from reference TRBV7-2 and TRBJ2-3, is GAGVSQSPSNKVTEKGKDVELRCDPISGHTALYWYRQSLGQGLEFLIYFQGNSAPDKSGLPSDRFSAERTGGSVSTLTIQRTQQEDSAVYLCASSLRLAGAADTQYFGPGTRLTVL.

The genes are TRBV4-3 and TRBJ2-2; TCRdb's D gene call, TRBD1, goes unchecked for lack of DNA. The CDR3 is 17 amino acids. Germline V lookup: CDR1 LGHNA, CDR2 YSLEER. CDR3 protein: CASSHGQGISNTGELFF.

This chain links TRBV19 with TRBJ2-7. Germline V gives CDR1 LNHDA, CDR2 SQIVND (reference sequence). The CDR3 sequence is 13 residues long. The CDR3 region is CASSREDSYEQYF. The full variable domain, with the rest looked up from reference TRBV19 and TRBJ2-7, is DGGITQSPKYLFRKEGQNVTLSCEQNLNHDAMYWYRQDPGQGLRLIYYSQIVNDFQKGDIAEGYSVSREKKESFPLTVTSAQKNPTAFYLCASSREDSYEQYFGPGTRLTVT.

This rearrangement joins TRBV10-3 to TRBJ2-1; TCRdb indicates TRBD1, and absent DNA this call remains unverified. CDR1 ENHRY and CDR2 SYGVKD come from the germline V gene. This CDR3 has 13 amino acids. The CDR3 loop is CAISEPGGDEQFF.

The chain links TRBV23-1 to TRBJ2-7; TCRdb calls TRBD1, which cannot be checked without DNA. TRBV23-1 is an open reading frame, and its role is uncertain. This CDR3 is built from 14 residues. CDR3 region: CASRGQGTPYEQYF.

The rearrangement joins TRBV7-9 to TRBJ1-1. This CDR3 spans 12 amino acids. CDR1 and CDR2 from the germline V gene are SEHNR and FQNEAQ (reference sequence). The CDR3 spells CASIGVNTEAFF. The complete variable domain, with remaining parts taken from reference TRBV7-9 and TRBJ1-1, reads DTGVSQNPRHKITKRGQNVTFRCDPISEHNRLYWYRQTLGQGPEFLTYFQNEAQLEKSRLLSDRFSAERPKGSFSTLEIQRTEQGDSAMYLCASIGVNTEAFFGQGTRLTVV.

The chain joins TRBV12-3 or TRBV12-4 to TRBJ1-5; TCRdb returns TRBD1, unconfirmable since there is no DNA. The CDR3 has 13 amino acids. The CDR3 here is CASQGTPGQPQHF.